This TCR beta chain was sequenced in a study of T cell repertoires in cytomegalovirus infection. Study-wide background: It was recently identified HLA-C-restricted and well-studied HLA-B-restricted CMV epitopes that the study used. From public TCR beta signatures came an indication of both CMV infection and matching HLA type.

TCRdb fed the reads into MiXCR, producing one record per CDR3 protein. The sample holds about a million distinct CDR3 sequences, roughly 30% seen once. In regard to this clonotype: Its antigen is currently unknown.

Regarding the study as a whole: There were carriers of CMV plus the relevant HLA, and cumulative public TCR beta family frequency identified them. Dominating the ex vivo response were HLA-C-restricted CMV-specific TCR beta clonotypes.

The V end was cut by 6 bases, the J end by 2 bases, with 11 bases between. This CDR3 spans 14 amino acids. Germline V gene sequence: CDR1 MNHNS, CDR2 SASEGT. The specimen comprised cultured CD8+ T cells from PBMCs, sampled from culture after CMV antigen stimulation. The chain links TRBV6-1 to TRBJ1-3; TRBD1 is a possible D gene (5 bases). The TCR originated in a human donor in good health (CMV status not recorded). Some clones in this sample may be carry-over from other donors' samples. In DNA, the CDR3 is TGTGCCAGCAGCTCCGGACATGCTGGAAACACCATATATTTT. The encoded protein is CASSSGHAGNTIYF.